This entry describes one T cell receptor (beta chain). This CDR3 has 16 residues. Trimming at V came to 1 base and at J to 7 bases, leaving 6 bases not matched to a gene. The germline gives CDR1 SGHTA, CDR2 FQGNSA. The sample originates from a study of blood T cell repertoires in COVID-19. Whole-study context: The United States, Italy and Spain provided the acute and convalescent COVID-19 samples. PBMCs, B-cell-depleted T cells, or T cells were the source of the cDNA or gDNA that made up the material.

Original analysis: Researchers report that nucleated cell counts were estimated from reference gene primer amplification. Method: immunoSEQ multiplex PCR; TCRdb's copy keeps in-frame clones and lacks some. V, J and clone size reflect that table, while D and trimming were determined from the DNA. Altogether 90,000 to 120,000 clones are present, 90% to 95% being singletons, with the ten largest covering roughly 6%. The chain employs TRBV7-2 and TRBJ2-1, with TRBD2 matching over 11 bases. Sequenced sample: peripheral blood. The receptor comes from a human donor in a cohort sampled during active COVID-19. The DNA for the CDR3 is TGTGCCAGCAGCTTAGACCTGTTAGCGGGAGGGAATGAGCAGTTCTTC. It encodes CASSLDLLAGGNEQFF.